This T cell receptor (beta chain) was sequenced for a study of response to subunit inactivated influenza vaccine. The study's findings and limits: Every seasonal influenza vaccination brings in few new T cells, the authors suggested.

This clonotype occurred many times. What it recognizes is unknown. MiXCR, run by TCRdb on the RT-PCR reads, gives a single entry per CDR3 protein. Of around 190,000 distinct CDR3 sequences in the sample, over 13% were seen once. V was cut by 3 bases and J by 0 bases, with 21 bases left in between. CDR3 length: 18 amino acids. From germline, CDR1 is MDHEN and CDR2 SYDVKM. The sequenced sample was CD8+ T cells sorted from PBMCs, obtained more than 4 days after vaccination. The J gene is TRBJ2-7, the V gene TRBV28; D possibly matches TRBD1 or TRBD2 (5 bases each). The receptor was isolated from a man aged 45-60 years who received an inactivated influenza vaccine. CDR3 in DNA: TGTGCCAGCAGTTTTCTCTCCGATGGGGGAACTAGCTCCTACGAGCAGTACTTC. Protein sequence: CASSFLSDGGTSSYEQYF.